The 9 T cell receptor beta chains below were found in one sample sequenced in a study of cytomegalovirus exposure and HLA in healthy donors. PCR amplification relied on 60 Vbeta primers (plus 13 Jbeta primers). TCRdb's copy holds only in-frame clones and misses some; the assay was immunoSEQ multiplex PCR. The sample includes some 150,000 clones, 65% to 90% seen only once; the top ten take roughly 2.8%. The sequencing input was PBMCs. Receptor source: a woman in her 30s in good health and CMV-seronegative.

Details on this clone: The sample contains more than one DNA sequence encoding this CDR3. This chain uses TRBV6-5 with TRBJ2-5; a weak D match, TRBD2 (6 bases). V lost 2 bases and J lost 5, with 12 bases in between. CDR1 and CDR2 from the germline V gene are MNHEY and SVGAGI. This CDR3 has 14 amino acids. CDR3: CASSYGGKGETQYF. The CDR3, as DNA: TGTGCCAGCAGTTACGGAGGGAAAGGGGAGACCCAGTACTTC.

In DNA form, the CDR3 reads TGTGCCAGTAGTATGGGTTCGGGACTAGCGGCCTACAATGAGCAGTTCTTC. As protein: CASSMGSGLAAYNEQFF. The chain joins TRBV19 to TRBJ2-1, with 11 bases aligning to TRBD2. This CDR3 is built from 17 residues. V was pared by 3 bases and J by 2 bases, with 6 bases of the junction left unmatched. Germline CDR1 LNHDA, CDR2 SQIVND (reference sequence).

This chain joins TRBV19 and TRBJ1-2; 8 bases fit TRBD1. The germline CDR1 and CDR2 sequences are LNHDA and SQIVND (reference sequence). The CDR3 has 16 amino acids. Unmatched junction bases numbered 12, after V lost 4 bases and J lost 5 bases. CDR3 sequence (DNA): TGTGCCAGTAGTAGGACCGGGACAGGTGGTGGGTATGGCTACACCTTC. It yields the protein CASSRTGTGGGYGYTF. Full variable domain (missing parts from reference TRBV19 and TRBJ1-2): DGGITQSPKYLFRKEGQNVTLSCEQNLNHDAMYWYRQDPGQGLRLIYYSQIVNDFQKGDIAEGYSVSREKKESFPLTVTSAQKNPTAFYLCASSRTGTGGGYGYTFGSGTRLTVV.

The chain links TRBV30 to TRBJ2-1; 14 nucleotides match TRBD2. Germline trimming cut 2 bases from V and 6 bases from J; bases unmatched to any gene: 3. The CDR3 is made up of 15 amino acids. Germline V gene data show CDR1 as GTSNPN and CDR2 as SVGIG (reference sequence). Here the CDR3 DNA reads TGTGCCTGGAGTTCGGGACTAGCGGGAGTCAATGAGCAGTTCTTC. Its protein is CAWSSGLAGVNEQFF.

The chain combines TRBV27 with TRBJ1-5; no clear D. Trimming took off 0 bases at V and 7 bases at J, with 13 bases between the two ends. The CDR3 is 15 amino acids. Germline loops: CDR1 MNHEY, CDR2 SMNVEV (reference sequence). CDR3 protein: CASSLSGVNGQPQHF. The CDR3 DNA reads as TGTGCCAGCAGTTTATCAGGAGTAAATGGGCAGCCCCAGCATTTT.

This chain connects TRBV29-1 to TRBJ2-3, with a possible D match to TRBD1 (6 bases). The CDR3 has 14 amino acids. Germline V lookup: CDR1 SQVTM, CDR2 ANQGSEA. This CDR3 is CSGLVRTVTDTQYF. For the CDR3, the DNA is TGCAGTGGCCTGGTAAGGACAGTCACAGATACGCAGTATTTT.

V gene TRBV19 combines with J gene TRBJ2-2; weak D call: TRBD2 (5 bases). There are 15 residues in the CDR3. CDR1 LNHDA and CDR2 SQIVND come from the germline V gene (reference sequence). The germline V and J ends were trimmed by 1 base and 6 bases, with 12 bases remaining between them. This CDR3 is CASSIVRLRAGELFF. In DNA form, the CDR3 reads TGTGCCAGTAGTATAGTTCGCCTGAGGGCCGGGGAGCTGTTTTTT.

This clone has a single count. CDR3 loop: CATSHPQESLREQYF. The CDR3 nucleotides are TGTGCCACCAGCCACCCCCAGGAAAGCCTACGGGAGCAGTACTTC. The rearrangement links TRBV15 to TRBJ2-7; D is uncertain. The CDR3 is 15 amino acids. Trimming took off 5 bases at V and 7 bases at J, with 21 bases between the two ends. The germline CDR1 and CDR2 sequences are LNHNV and YYDKDF (reference sequence).

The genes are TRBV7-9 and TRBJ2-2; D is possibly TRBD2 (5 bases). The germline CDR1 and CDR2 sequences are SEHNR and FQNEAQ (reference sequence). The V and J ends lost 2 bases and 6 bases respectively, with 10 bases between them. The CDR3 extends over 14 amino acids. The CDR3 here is CASSLLAGPGELFF. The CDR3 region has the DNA TGTGCCAGCAGCTTATTGGCGGGCCCCGGGGAGCTGTTTTTT.